A selection of T cell receptor beta chains follows, all from one sample in a study of OX40 agonist ivuxolimab in advanced cancers. Measured with immunoSEQ multiplex PCR; TCRdb has only the in-frame clones, and not every one. The profile shows around 77,000 clones, 85% to 95% of them singletons. The specimen comprised CD4+ or CD8+ T cells sorted from blood, sampled in a trial of the OX40 agonist ivuxolimab. The source is an adult with an advanced solid tumor such as melanoma, head and neck, liver or kidney cancer. Each CDR3 is given with its conserved first and last residue. A D gene is named only where the DNA matches it firmly. Clone sizes are given selectively: once, few, many, or a class where the clone is expanded.

j_gene	abundance	v_gene	d_gene	CDR3aa	CDR3nt
TRBJ2-7	-	TRBV27	TRBD1	CASRTHRGDSYEQYF	TGTGCCAGCAGGACACACAGGGGGGACTCCTACGAGCAGTACTTC
TRBJ1-5	-	TRBV20-1	-	CSARDPGAQHF	TGCAGTGCTAGAGACCCCGGGGCCCAGCATTTT
TRBJ1-5	-	TRBV13	TRBD1	CASSYGQGKRQPQHF	TGTGCCAGCAGCTATGGACAGGGCAAAAGACAGCCCCAGCATTTT
TRBJ1-6	-	TRBV30	-	CAWSRSSSPLHF	TGTGCCTGGAGTAGAAGTTCATCACCCCTCCACTTT
TRBJ1-4	-	TRBV5-4	TRBD1	CASSLAPTGGTTRANEKLFF	TGTGCCAGCAGCTTGGCCCCGACAGGGGGGACGACTAGGGCTAATGAAAAACTGTTTTTT
TRBJ1-4	-	TRBV5-4	-	CASSLPGRGEKLFF	TGTGCCAGCAGCTTGCCAGGGAGGGGAGAAAAACTGTTTTTT
TRBJ1-1	-	TRBV4-1	-	CASSQEGGRGGRTEAFF	TGCGCCAGCAGCCAAGAAGGTGGGAGGGGAGGAAGGACTGAAGCTTTCTTT
TRBJ2-1	-	TRBV11-3	-	CASSLRTVSYNEQFF	TGTGCCAGCAGCTTACGGACAGTATCCTACAATGAGCAGTTCTTC
TRBJ2-3	-	TRBV18	TRBD2	CASSPGTAGGLDTQYF	TGTGCCAGCTCACCGGGAACAGCGGGAGGACTAGATACGCAGTATTTT
TRBJ2-3	-	TRBV5-1	TRBD2	CASSIGTSADTQYF	TGCGCCAGCAGCATCGGGACTAGCGCAGATACGCAGTATTTT
TRBJ2-1	-	TRBV2	TRBD1	CARKMKPGQGAGNEQFF	TGTGCCAGGAAAATGAAACCGGGACAGGGGGCGGGCAATGAGCAGTTCTTC
TRBJ2-3	-	TRBV30	TRBD2	CAWSGASGPTDTQYF	TGTGCCTGGAGTGGGGCTAGCGGCCCCACAGATACGCAGTATTTT
TRBJ2-7	-	TRBV10-3	-	CAISPRDNYEQYF	TGTGCCATCAGTCCTCGAGACAACTACGAGCAGTACTTC
TRBJ1-4	-	TRBV5-1	TRBD1	CASPGQIKFGGTNEKLFF	TGCGCCAGTCCGGGACAGATAAAATTTGGGGGAACTAATGAAAAACTGTTTTTT
TRBJ1-5	-	TRBV4-1	TRBD1	CASSQAGTGNQPQHF	TGCGCCAGCAGCCAAGCCGGGACAGGCAATCAGCCCCAGCATTTT
TRBJ2-7	-	TRBV7-2	-	CASRWTGTYEQYF	TGTGCCAGCCGCTGGACTGGTACCTACGAGCAGTACTTC
TRBJ2-3	-	TRBV12-5	-	CASGWGRGTDTQYF	TGTGCTAGTGGTTGGGGCCGTGGGACAGATACGCAGTATTTT
TRBJ1-1	-	TRBV7-9	-	CASSLAGIPGAFF	TGTGCCAGCAGCTTAGCGGGTATTCCGGGAGCTTTCTTT
TRBJ2-3	once	TRBV12-5	TRBD1	CASGLGTGADTQYF	TGTGCTAGTGGTTTGGGGACAGGGGCAGATACGCAGTATTTT
TRBJ1-1	-	TRBV28	TRBD1	CASSSYSGGRNTEAFF	TGTGCCAGCAGTTCCTACTCAGGGGGGAGGAACACTGAAGCTTTCTTT
TRBJ1-1	-	TRBV19	-	CASSMGIFGRTEAFF	TGTGCCAGTAGTATGGGTATTTTTGGGCGGACTGAAGCTTTCTTT
TRBJ2-7	once	TRBV6-1	-	CATARERTSSYEQYF	TGTGCCACCGCTCGTGAGCGAACGAGCTCCTACGAGCAGTACTTC
TRBJ2-1	few	TRBV28	-	CAIAGYNEQFF	TGTGCCATCGCGGGGTACAATGAGCAGTTCTTC
TRBJ2-1	-	TRBV28	-	CASSLLLRGGEQFF	TGTGCCAGCAGTCTCCTCTTACGAGGGGGGGAGCAGTTCTTC
TRBJ2-5	-	TRBV5-1	-	CASTNPGFGETQYF	TGCGCCAGCACAAACCCAGGGTTTGGGGAGACCCAGTACTTC
TRBJ1-2	-	TRBV14	-	CASSPLTGATGRGYTF	TGTGCCAGCAGCCCCCTAACCGGGGCCACAGGGAGAGGCTACACCTTC
TRBJ2-5	-	TRBV28	-	CASRPDPSRAQYF	TGTGCCAGTCGACCGGACCCGTCAAGGGCCCAGTACTTC
TRBJ1-1	-	TRBV19	-	CASKGAPLGTEAFF	TGTGCCAGTAAAGGGGCCCCCCTTGGCACTGAAGCTTTCTTT
TRBJ2-7	-	TRBV7-3	-	CASSRQPALFYEQYF	TGTGCCAGCAGCAGACAGCCAGCCCTATTCTACGAGCAGTACTTC
TRBJ1-4	-	TRBV18	-	CASSPREADNEKLFF	TGTGCCAGCTCACCAAGGGAGGCGGATAATGAAAAACTGTTTTTT
TRBJ2-5	-	TRBV7-2	TRBD1	CASSLASGQFQETQYF	TGTGCCAGCAGCTTAGCGTCGGGACAGTTCCAAGAGACCCAGTACTTC
TRBJ2-6	-	TRBV19	-	CASSRSGSGANVLTF	TGTGCCAGTAGTAGGTCTGGGTCTGGGGCCAACGTCCTGACTTTC
TRBJ2-7	-	TRBV6-5	-	CASSYSRTGPSREQYF	TGTGCCAGCAGTTACTCACGGACGGGACCCTCCCGCGAGCAGTACTTC
TRBJ2-2	-	TRBV19	TRBD1	CASSLGTGQFSGELFF	TGTGCCAGTAGTCTTGGGACAGGGCAGTTCTCCGGGGAGCTGTTTTTT
TRBJ2-5	-	TRBV7-3	TRBD1	CASSLLAGGSETQYF	TGTGCCAGCAGCTTACTAGCAGGGGGCTCGGAGACCCAGTACTTC
TRBJ2-1	-	TRBV6-5	TRBD2	CASRLAGRNEQFF	TGTGCCTCTCGACTAGCGGGACGCAATGAGCAGTTCTTC
TRBJ1-2	once	TRBV5-6	TRBD1	CASSQPGQGDYGYTF	TGTGCCAGCAGCCAACCGGGACAGGGGGACTATGGCTACACCTTC
TRBJ2-2	few	TRBV27	TRBD1	CASSSKSVPGQGFIGELFF	TGTGCCAGCAGTTCTAAATCCGTACCGGGACAGGGTTTTATCGGGGAGCTGTTTTTT
TRBJ2-7	-	TRBV2	TRBD2	CATRRSGSYEQYF	TGTGCCACCCGCCGGAGCGGGAGCTACGAGCAGTACTTC
TRBJ1-1	once	TRBV19	-	CASSIPGAPTEAFF	TGTGCCAGTAGTATACCGGGGGCGCCTACTGAAGCTTTCTTT
TRBJ1-3	-	TRBV5-1	TRBD1	CASSLGTGGNTIYF	TGCGCCAGCAGCTTAGGGACAGGGGGAAACACCATATATTTT
TRBJ1-2	-	TRBV27	-	CASSLSWGSADGYTF	TGTGCCAGCAGTTTAAGTTGGGGGTCGGCAGATGGCTACACCTTC
TRBJ2-2	-	TRBV7-2	-	CASSSALGTGELFF	TGTGCCAGCAGCTCCGCTCTGGGGACCGGGGAGCTGTTTTTT
TRBJ2-1	-	TRBV5-1	TRBD2	CASSPTAAIAGAIEQFF	TGCGCCAGCAGCCCCACGGCGGCGATAGCGGGAGCGATTGAGCAGTTCTTC
TRBJ1-1	-	TRBV6-5	-	CASNYGGSQGEAFF	TGTGCCAGCAACTACGGGGGGTCCCAGGGTGAAGCTTTCTTT
TRBJ2-1	-	TRBV6-4	TRBD2	CASSGRPGLEVAEQFF	TGTGCCAGCAGTGGACGCCCGGGACTAGAGGTCGCTGAGCAGTTCTTC
TRBJ2-1	-	TRBV7-2	TRBD2	CASSSRLAGRDEQFF	TGTGCCAGCAGCTCTAGACTAGCGGGAAGGGATGAGCAGTTCTTC
TRBJ2-1	-	TRBV11-3	TRBD2	CASSLGLAGSLGFYNEQFF	TGTGCCAGCAGCTTGGGACTAGCGGGGTCATTGGGATTCTACAATGAGCAGTTCTTC
TRBJ2-6	-	TRBV11-3	-	CASSLAGVGGANVLTF	TGTGCCAGCAGCTTAGCAGGAGTGGGTGGGGCCAACGTCCTGACTTTC
TRBJ2-1	-	TRBV27	TRBD2	CASNPGLAGNEQFF	TGTGCCAGCAACCCGGGACTAGCAGGCAATGAGCAGTTCTTC